This T cell receptor beta chain derives from a study of CD8 T cells in Susac syndrome. Germline V gene sequence: CDR1 MDHEN, CDR2 SYDVKM. CDR3 length equals 14 residues. V was trimmed by 2 bases and J by 0 bases, leaving 7 bases between them. Random hexamers primed reverse transcription of roughly 0.45 to 1 ug RNA. A multiplex approach, immunoSEQ multiplex PCR, amplified TCR beta CDR3 across 54 Vbeta and 13 Jbeta. TCRdb called the immunoSEQ multiplex PCR reads again in MiXCR, with one record for every CDR3 protein. The table has about 240,000 distinct CDR3 sequences, 90% to 97% seen once. TCR beta was sequenced from blood CD8+ and CD4+ T cells. The patients with Susac syndrome were individuals who fulfilled the recently defined diagnostic criteria for disease that was either definite or probable.

The sample consisted of CD4+ T cells from PBMCs. The clonotype originates from a human donor with Susac syndrome. V gene TRBV28 combines with J gene TRBJ1-2, with D hard to call. The CDR3 DNA reads as TGTGCCAGCAGTTTACCGGACTCTAACTATGGCTACACCTTC. Translation gives CASSLPDSNYGYTF.